This entry lists 22 T cell receptor beta chains sequenced from one sample in a study of T-cell memory formation after mild COVID-19. MiXCR, applied by TCRdb to the 5' RACE reads, yields one record per CDR3 protein. Here the sample spans about 430,000 distinct CDR3 sequences, more than 20% being singletons. The sequenced sample was PBMCs or a T cell subset sorted from them (not recorded which). The receptors come from an adult woman who had mild COVID-19 (a few samples of this study predate the infection). Cell type and time point are not known.

The genes are TRBV4-2 and TRBJ2-3; D is unresolved. The germline V gene has CDR1 LGHNA and CDR2 YNFKEQ. Trimming removed 0 bases from V and 2 bases from J, with 9 bases in between. This CDR3 comprises 15 residues. The CDR3 nucleotides read TGTGCCAGCAGCCAAGATAATCCCTCCACAGATACGCAGTATTTT. It codes for CASSQDNPSTDTQYF.

The V and J genes are TRBV18 and TRBJ2-1; a weak D match, TRBD2 (6 bases). The V and J ends lost 2 bases and 5 bases respectively, with 16 bases between them. Germline V gene lookup returns CDR1 KGHSH and CDR2 LQKENI. CDR3 length equals 16 residues. CDR3 nucleotides: TGTGCCAGCTCACCAAGTCAAGGAGGGATCCACAATGAGCAGTTCTTC. This codes for CASSPSQGGIHNEQFF.

At least ten counts were recorded for this clonotype. V usage is TRBV20-1 and J usage is TRBJ1-2; TRBD1 matches at 9 bases. The CDR3 runs 18 residues. CDR1 is DFQATT, CDR2 SNEGSKA, per germline (reference sequence). Germline trimming cut 2 bases from V and 5 bases from J; bases unmatched to any gene: 18. CDR3 amino acids: CSARISVTGGSTGYGYTF. In nucleotides, the CDR3 is TGCAGTGCTAGAATATCAGTTACAGGGGGCAGTACTGGGTATGGCTACACCTTC.

This clonotype was seen more than once but under ten times. The chain combines TRBV15 with TRBJ2-1; D gene uncertain. The CDR3 is 16 residues long. CDR1 is LNHNV, CDR2 YYDKDF, per germline (reference sequence). V was cut by 6 bases and J by 0 bases, with 15 bases left in between. The CDR3 sequence: CATRQGSSSSYNEQFF. The CDR3 region has the DNA TGTGCCACCAGACAAGGATCTTCGAGCTCCTACAATGAGCAGTTCTTC.

The sample holds a few counts of this clonotype. DNA for the CDR3: TGTGCCAGCAGTTACGGGGTACAAAGGGGAGACACTGAAGCTTTCTTT. It encodes CASSYGVQRGDTEAFF. The chain uses TRBV6-5 and TRBJ1-1; tentative D call: TRBD1 (5 bases). CDR1 is MNHEY and CDR2 is SVGAGI in the germline V gene. This CDR3 contains 16 residues. Trimming cost V 2 bases and J 3 bases, with 16 bases left between them.

This clonotype has only a few counts. The chain has TRBV11-2 and TRBJ2-7, with a tentative D call TRBD1 (6 bases). This CDR3 region has 15 residues. The germline V and J ends were trimmed by 7 bases and 2 bases, with 18 bases remaining between them. CDR1 SGHAT and CDR2 FQNNGV come from the germline V gene. DNA of the CDR3: TGTGCCAGCACCCCACGGACCAGGACAGCCTACGAGCAGTACTTC. Residues: CASTPRTRTAYEQYF.

This clonotype was counted between two and nine times. CDR3: CSVFAGLSQYF. As DNA, the CDR3 is TGCAGCGTTTTCGCGGGCCTCTCGCAGTATTTT. The chain joins TRBV29-1 to TRBJ2-3, with D perhaps TRBD2 (5 bases). Deletions cut 5 bases from V and 10 bases from J, with 13 bases between. Germline V gives CDR1 SQVTM, CDR2 ANQGSEA. The CDR3 has 11 amino acids.

The gene calls are TRBV20-1 and TRBJ2-3; 11 bases are shared with TRBD2. This CDR3 has 16 residues. CDR1 DFQATT and CDR2 SNEGSKA come from the germline V gene (reference sequence). J was trimmed by 4 bases and V by 5 bases; bases with no gene match: 11. The CDR3 region has the DNA TGCAGTGCTCTTTCTGAGACTAGCGGGGCCGCAGATACGCAGTATTTT. Its protein is CSALSETSGAADTQYF.

The CDR3 protein is CSALTGDSYNEQFF. The CDR3 DNA follows: TGCAGTGCCCTGACAGGGGACTCCTACAATGAGCAGTTCTTC. The rearrangement links TRBV20-1 to TRBJ2-1, with TRBD1 identical over 8 bases. The V gene's germline CDR1 is DFQATT and CDR2 SNEGSKA (reference sequence). Germline trimming cut 6 bases from V and 0 bases from J; bases unmatched to any gene: 4. This CDR3 comprises 14 residues.

The chain employs TRBV24-1 and TRBJ1-1, with D perhaps TRBD1 (6 bases). Trimming removed 6 bases at V and 3 bases at J, with 10 bases between. CDR1 KGHDR and CDR2 SFDVKD come from the germline V gene. The CDR3 sequence is 13 residues long. The CDR3 protein is CATSKQGDTEAFF. As DNA, the CDR3 is TGTGCCACCAGTAAACAGGGAGACACTGAAGCTTTCTTT.

The chain is built from TRBV30 and TRBJ2-7; 7 bases are shared with TRBD2. The CDR3 sequence is 14 residues long. Looked up from germline, CDR1 is GTSNPN and CDR2 is SVGIG (reference sequence). V shed 4 bases, J shed 5 bases, and the junction held 11 bases outside the gene matches. The CDR3 here is CAWTPGAGTNEQYF. CDR3 DNA: TGTGCCTGGACCCCCGGGGCAGGGACTAACGAGCAGTACTTC. The full variable domain, in which reference TRBV30 and TRBJ2-7 provide the parts outside the CDR3, is SQTIHQWPATLVQPVGSPLSLECTVEGTSNPNLYWYRQAAGRGLQLLFYSVGIGQISSEVPQNLSASRPQDRQFILSSKKLLLSDSGFYLCAWTPGAGTNEQYFGPGTRLTVT.

The J gene is TRBJ2-3, the V gene TRBV20-1; D is perhaps TRBD1 (5 bases). The CDR3 contains 16 residues. Trimming cost V 1 base and J 2 bases, with 16 bases left between them. Germline CDR1 is DFQATT and CDR2 is SNEGSKA (reference sequence). CDR3 sequence (DNA): TGCAGTGCTAGAGTAGGGGCTTACCGGTCCACAGATACGCAGTATTTT. Its protein product is CSARVGAYRSTDTQYF.

This clonotype came up a few times. CDR3 sequence reads: CATSRDFDRASGYTF. In DNA, the CDR3 is TGTGCCACCAGCAGAGATTTTGACAGGGCGAGTGGCTACACCTTC. The chain combines TRBV15 with TRBJ1-2; TRBD1 matches at 7 bases. The CDR3 is made up of 15 amino acids. In germline, CDR1 is LNHNV, CDR2 YYDKDF (reference sequence). V lost 0 bases and J lost 7; bases outside the gene matches: 8.

CDR3 residues: CASLSGHGYTF. The CDR3 DNA reads TGTGCCAGCCTCTCCGGGCATGGCTACACCTTC. The chain uses TRBV7-3 and TRBJ1-2; no firm D call. CDR1 is SGHTA and CDR2 is FQGTGA in the germline V gene. The V and J ends lost 8 bases and 6 bases respectively, with 10 bases between them. The CDR3 consists of 11 residues.

This clonotype was seen a handful of times. This rearrangement joins TRBV3-1 to TRBJ2-5, with 10 positions matching TRBD2. The CDR3 consists of 16 residues. Germline values: CDR1 LGHDT, CDR2 YNNKEL (reference sequence). V lost 4 bases, J lost 1 base, and 6 bases stayed unmatched. The CDR3 nucleotides are TGTGCCAGCAGCCGGCTAGCGGGGGCTGCCCAAGAGACCCAGTACTTC. It yields the protein CASSRLAGAAQETQYF.

There are a few counts of this clonotype. The CDR3 sequence is CASSPPNRAGTEAFF. As DNA, the CDR3 is TGTGCCAGCTCTCCCCCCAACAGGGCGGGCACTGAAGCTTTCTTT. The chain joins TRBV18 to TRBJ1-1; perhaps TRBD1 as D (6 bases). The ends were cut back, 6 bases at V and 4 bases at J, with 18 bases in the middle. The CDR3 is made up of 15 amino acids. Germline values: CDR1 KGHSH, CDR2 LQKENI.

This clonotype has ten or more counts. The chain carries TRBV18 and TRBJ2-5; D is perhaps TRBD1 (5 bases). CDR1 KGHSH and CDR2 LQKENI come from the germline V gene. V shed 0 bases and J shed 5 bases, with 16 bases lying between them. The length of the CDR3 is 16 residues. The CDR3 sequence: CASSPPIGQGGETQYF. The CDR3 DNA follows: TGTGCCAGCTCACCACCGATCGGTCAGGGTGGGGAGACCCAGTACTTC.

This clonotype was detected a few times. The gene calls are TRBV29-1 and TRBJ2-3; no clear D gene. Trimming took off 2 bases at V and 4 bases at J, with 4 bases between the two ends. The CDR3 extends over 11 amino acids. Germline V CDR1 and CDR2: SQVTM, ANQGSEA. CDR3 region: CSVESADTQYF. CDR3 coding DNA: TGCAGCGTTGAATCCGCAGATACGCAGTATTTT.

CDR3 residues: CATSDTTGGSNQPQHF. The CDR3 nucleotides are TGTGCCACCAGTGATACAACAGGGGGAAGCAATCAGCCCCAGCATTTT. The rearrangement uses TRBV24-1 and TRBJ1-5; 8 bases are shared with TRBD1. V was clipped by 3 bases and J by 1 base; unmatched bases: 4. The CDR3 runs to 16 residues. Germline loops: CDR1 KGHDR, CDR2 SFDVKD.

The chain has TRBV9 and TRBJ1-1, with TRBD1 matching 8 bases. This CDR3 has 14 residues. V trimming: 0 bases; J trimming: 6 bases; junction bases outside the gene matches: 4. The germline V gene has CDR1 SGDLS and CDR2 YYNGEE. CDR3 in amino acids: CASSVEAGGSEAFF. CDR3 coding DNA: TGTGCCAGCAGCGTAGAAGCAGGGGGCTCTGAAGCTTTCTTT.

This clonotype was recorded only once. The rearrangement uses TRBV4-3 and TRBJ1-2; possible D gene TRBD1, 6 bases. This CDR3 spans 15 amino acids. Between the trimmed V and J ends, which lost 3 bases and 5 bases, there was a span of 16 bases. The germline V gene encodes CDR1 LGHNA and CDR2 YSLEER. CDR3 amino acids: CASSHGGGGGYGYTF. The CDR3 DNA follows: TGCGCCAGCAGCCATGGCGGGGGCGGTGGTTATGGCTACACCTTC.

A few counts support this clonotype. This chain connects TRBV5-5 to TRBJ2-1, with 7 bases that match TRBD2. Losses at the gene ends were 3 bases for V and 0 bases for J; bases not matched to a gene: 9. The CDR3 runs to 17 residues. CDR1 and CDR2 (germline): SGHKS, YYEKEE (reference sequence). CDR3 nucleotides: TGTGCCAGCAGCTCCCGGGACTACCACTTCTCCTACAATGAGCAGTTCTTC. Its translation: CASSSRDYHFSYNEQFF.